What follows is one T cell receptor (beta chain) and its context. The record originates from a study of radiation and T cells in renal cell carcinoma. Trimming cost V 7 bases and J 4 bases, with 15 bases left between them. The CDR3 extends over 14 amino acids. Germline V gene data show CDR1 as LNHDA and CDR2 as SQIVND (reference sequence). Stated time point: blood 4 weeks post-SBRT, at nephrectomy. Stated treatment: 15 Gy SBRT to primary tumor, nephrectomy 4 weeks later. The patient's renal cell carcinoma had clear cell pathology. Method: immunoSEQ multiplex PCR; TCRdb's copy keeps in-frame clones and lacks some. Of approximately 65,000 clones in the sample, 60% to 85% were seen once.

The chain combines TRBV19 with TRBJ2-3; D unclear. The input for sequencing was blood, taken from a patient whose treatment included radiotherapy and nephrectomy. The receptor was derived from a man aged 60 to 75 with renal cell carcinoma. CDR3 nucleotides: TGTGCCAGTAAGGATAAGGGCTGGGCAGATACGCAGTATTTT. The encoded protein is CASKDKGWADTQYF.